This T cell receptor beta chain was documented in a study of shared clonotypes between healthy human individuals. The study, taken as a whole, reports: Only blood underwent sampling, and tissue repertoires likely differ. It was anticipated that sequencing depth would influence how many clonotypes donors shared.

The V gene lost 5 bases and the J gene lost 5 bases, with 16 bases spanning the gap. This CDR3 region has 15 residues. From germline, CDR1 is WNHNN and CDR2 SYGVQD (reference sequence). Sorted-subset replicate PCRs used about 200 ng of genomic DNA. This amount corresponded to 30,000 to 35,000 T cell genomes. The method was immunoSEQ multiplex PCR; TCRdb's version includes in-frame clones alone and lacks a portion of them. The repertoire holds about 1 million clones, with approximately 70% as singletons. To note about this clone: Its antigen is undetermined.

The sequence derives from a man younger than 35 in good health. This rearrangement joins TRBV10-1 to TRBJ2-1; D tentatively reads TRBD1 or TRBD2 (5 bases each). The sequenced sample consisted of memory CD4+ T cells sorted from blood. Subset in this sample: CD45RA-negative fraction. The DNA for the CDR3 is TGCGCCAGCAGTAGATACGGGACGCCCGACAATGAGCAGTTCTTC. It translates to CASSRYGTPDNEQFF.